This T cell receptor (beta chain) appears in the sequencing data of a study of glioma-infiltrating T cells. The CDR3 sequence is 12 residues long. After removal of 4 bases from V and 8 bases from J, the junction contained 2 bases not matched to a gene. Germline V CDR1 and CDR2: DFQATT, SNEGSKA (reference sequence). Study-wide results and limits: Tissue-blood divergence was below expectation in non-neoplastic patients, above in gliomas.

The iRepertoire nested amplicon-rescue multiplex PCR amplified TCR alpha and beta CDR3s from RNA. Input was 100-400 ng of tissue mRNA or PBMC total RNA. TCRdb fed the multiplex PCR reads into MiXCR, producing one record per CDR3 protein. In the table there are around 97,000 distinct CDR3 sequences, around 31% of which are singletons. This clonotype was recorded many times. Its antigen is currently unknown. Specimen: glioma tissue, nonneoplastic brain tissue, or PBMCs (not recorded which). The rearrangement links TRBV20-1 to TRBJ1-4, with 9 bases that match TRBD1. The receptor was isolated from a human donor with low-grade glioma or glioblastoma, undergoing nonglioma brain surgery, or in good health (not recorded which). The CDR3, as DNA: TGCAGTGCTACGGGACAGGGAGAAAAACTGTTTTTT. This codes for CSATGQGEKLFF.